Listed here are 25 T cell receptor beta chains from one sample, sequenced in a study of spatial heterogeneity in lung cancer. A single record per CDR3 protein comes from TCRdb applying MiXCR to the 5' RACE reads. The data hold 10,000 to 12,000 distinct CDR3 sequences, with approximately 5% observed a single time. Time point of the sample: sample taken at primary tumor resection. Sequencing was performed on whole RNA extracted from tumor and nontumor lung tissue, or from frozen PBMC, and the material was left unsorted. The sample in question was PBMCs, obtained at surgery. The origin of the receptors is a male donor with early-stage non-small cell lung cancer.

V gene TRBV2 combines with J gene TRBJ2-7; D gene ambiguous. CDR1 SNHLY and CDR2 FYNNEI come from the germline V gene. The CDR3 extends over 13 amino acids. V lost 4 bases to trimming and J lost 2 bases, with 9 bases between them. CDR3 nucleotide sequence: TGTGCCAGCAGTGGGGCTCTCACCTACGAGCAGTACTTC. This sequence encodes CASSGALTYEQYF.

J is TRBJ2-7 and V is TRBV14; D is uncertain. Trimming left V 3 bases short and J 7 bases short, with 25 bases between. Germline CDR1 reads SGHDN; CDR2 reads FVKESK. The CDR3 sequence is 17 residues long. The chain's CDR3 is CASSQSGSAIPAGEQYF. The CDR3 DNA reads as TGTGCCAGCAGCCAGTCCGGAAGCGCCATCCCGGCTGGGGAGCAGTACTTC.

On this clonotype itself: Because the CDR3's place on the DNA is in doubt, the DNA is left out and the CDR3 is given as listed by TCRdb. This chain connects TRBV3-1 to TRBJ2-2. Germline V gene sequence: CDR1 LGHDT, CDR2 YNNKEL (reference sequence). From its first to its last residue, the CDR3 has 14 amino acids. CDR3: CASSQVFGAGELFF.

This sequence joins TRBV28 and TRBJ1-5; TRBD1 aligns across 8 bases. This CDR3 contains 14 residues. CDR1 and CDR2 (germline): MDHEN, SYDVKM. The V segment lost 5 bases and the J segment 5 bases; nucleotides outside the gene matches: 5. The CDR3 bases are TGTGCCAGCAGTGTGGGACAGGAATATCAGCCCCAGCATTTT. Protein: CASSVGQEYQPQHF.

The DNA for the CDR3 is TGTGCCAGCAGCCCCAGGGAGAATGAGCAGTTCTTC. Protein sequence: CASSPRENEQFF. The rearrangement uses TRBV2 and TRBJ2-1, with D tentatively TRBD1 or TRBD2 (5 bases each). The CDR3 is 12 amino acids. The germline CDR1 and CDR2 sequences are SNHLY and FYNNEI. Deletions cut 6 bases from V and 7 bases from J, with 10 bases between.

This clonotype was counted at least ten times. The V and J genes are TRBV6-2 or TRBV6-3 and TRBJ2-6; D is perhaps TRBD1 (5 bases). Deletions cut 7 bases from V and 4 bases from J, with 14 bases between. This CDR3 is built from 15 residues. Germline loops: CDR1 MNHEY, CDR2 SVGEGT. The CDR3 loop is CASTPQALGANVLTF. Written as DNA, the CDR3 is TGTGCCAGCACCCCACAGGCCTTGGGGGCCAACGTCCTGACTTTC.

The chain is built from TRBV29-1 and TRBJ2-5; TRBD1 might be the D (6 bases). The CDR3 spans 12 residues. In germline, CDR1 is SQVTM, CDR2 ANQGSEA. The ends were cut back, 7 bases at V and 4 bases at J, with 13 bases in the middle. DNA of the CDR3: TGCAGCGCTCTACAGGGCCCAGAGACCCAGTACTTC. This gives the protein CSALQGPETQYF.

In regard to this clonotype: With a much larger clone just one base away, this may be a read error. Since the CDR3 does not end with the conserved phenylalanine or tryptophan, this likely comes from a read error. The V and J genes are TRBV29-1 and TRBJ2-7, with D possibly being TRBD1 (5 bases). CDR1 is SQVTM and CDR2 is ANQGSEA in the germline V gene. V lost 7 bases, J lost 3 bases, and 16 bases lay in between. The CDR3 sequence is 13 residues long. The CDR3 loop is CSAMTETLYEQYL. The DNA for the CDR3 is TGCAGCGCCATGACAGAGACCCTCTACGAGCAGTACCTC.

This clonotype appeared many times. The rearrangement uses TRBV28 and TRBJ1-1; D may be TRBD1 (6 bases). The V end lost 2 bases, the J end lost 2 bases, and 15 bases lay between the germline ends. Germline CDR1 is MDHEN and CDR2 is SYDVKM. CDR3 length equals 16 residues. CDR3 region: CASSLTKADSNTEAFF. CDR3 bases: TGTGCCAGCAGTTTAACAAAAGCGGACAGTAACACTGAAGCTTTCTTT.

Sample share makes this clonotype medium-sized. The chain carries TRBV20-1 and TRBJ2-3; 8 nucleotides line up with TRBD2. CDR1 and CDR2 from the germline V gene are DFQATT and SNEGSKA (reference sequence). J was trimmed by 0 bases and V by 3 bases; bases with no gene match: 8. CDR3 length: 16 residues. The CDR3 coding sequence is TGCAGTGCTAGTAACTTAGCGGGATCTAGCACAGATACGCAGTATTTT. Its protein is CSASNLAGSSTDTQYF.

This clonotype is categorized as medium-sized (0.01 to 0.1%). The V call is TRBV3-1, the J call TRBJ2-7, with 9 bases matching TRBD2. V shed 2 bases and J 4 bases; nucleotides not matched to a gene: 6. CDR3 size: 15 residues. Germline CDR1 is LGHDT and CDR2 is YNNKEL (reference sequence). The CDR3 nucleotides are TGTGCCAGCAGCCAACAGGCTAGCGGGGAATACGAGCAGTACTTC. Protein: CASSQQASGEYEQYF.

At least ten counts were recorded for this clonotype. The chain carries TRBV7-6 and TRBJ2-7; 7 nucleotides align to TRBD1. With 5 bases clipped from V and 7 bases from J, the junction kept 8 bases outside the gene matches. CDR1 and CDR2 (germline): SGHVS, FNYEAQ. The CDR3 covers 13 residues. The CDR3 sequence: CASSLDRLREQYF. CDR3 nucleotides: TGTGCCAGCAGCCTGGACAGGCTGAGGGAGCAGTACTTC.

This clonotype appeared many times. J is TRBJ1-2 and V is TRBV20-1; 8 nucleotides agree with TRBD1. The CDR3 length is 13 residues. Germline V gives CDR1 DFQATT, CDR2 SNEGSKA (reference sequence). CDR3 bases: TGCAGAGCCGGACAGGGCCATAACTATGGCTACACCTTC. This encodes CRAGQGHNYGYTF.

The chain is built from TRBV3-1 and TRBJ1-3, with 7 nucleotides matching TRBD1. The V segment lost 4 bases and the J segment 6 bases; nucleotides outside the gene matches: 6. The CDR3 has 14 amino acids. The V gene's germline CDR1 is LGHDT and CDR2 YNNKEL (reference sequence). CDR3 amino acids: CASSPGTATNTIYF. The CDR3 DNA follows: TGTGCCAGCAGCCCCGGGACAGCCACAAACACCATATATTTT.

This clonotype was recorded at least ten times. This CDR3 reads CASSYSSEQFF. The CDR3 DNA reads as TGTGCCAGCAGTTACTCGAGTGAGCAGTTCTTC. This sequence joins TRBV6-2 or TRBV6-3 and TRBJ2-1; D is ambiguous. This CDR3 has 11 amino acids. Germline V gene sequence: CDR1 MNHEY, CDR2 SVGEGT. V lost 0 bases, J lost 9 bases, and 3 bases lay in between.

There are many counts of this clonotype. The V and J genes are TRBV7-2 and TRBJ2-1, with D perhaps matching TRBD2 (5 bases). This CDR3 region has 12 residues. CDR1 SGHTA and CDR2 FQGNSA come from the germline V gene. V lost 5 bases to trimming and J lost 5 bases, with 7 bases between them. Here the CDR3 DNA reads TGTGCCAGCAGCCGAGGGCACAATGAGCAGTTCTTC. It specifies CASSRGHNEQFF.

This clonotype showed up many times. The CDR3 loop is CASSGQANYGYTF. The DNA for the CDR3 is TGTGCCAGCAGCGGACAGGCAAACTATGGCTACACCTTC. The V gene is TRBV12-3 or TRBV12-4, the J gene TRBJ1-2, with TRBD1 matching over 7 bases. Trimming cost V 6 bases and J 2 bases; bases outside gene matches: 3. This CDR3 is built from 13 residues.

This clonotype was counted many times. The V gene is TRBV12-3 or TRBV12-4, the J gene TRBJ2-1; TRBD2 aligns across 13 bases. V trimming: 6 bases; J trimming: 9 bases; junction bases outside the gene matches: 5. This CDR3 has 14 residues. The CDR3 loop is CASSRTSGRSEQFF. CDR3 in DNA: TGTGCCAGCAGCCGGACTAGCGGGAGAAGTGAGCAGTTCTTC.

This clonotype appeared many times. V is TRBV5-1 and J is TRBJ1-1; the D gene is possibly TRBD1 (5 bases). V dropped 4 bases and J dropped 2 bases, with 15 bases sitting between them. The CDR3 extends over 15 amino acids. The V gene's germline CDR1 is SGHRS and CDR2 YFSETQ. CDR3 nucleotides: TGCGCCAGCAGCCTCACCGGGACGGCTAACACTGAAGCTTTCTTT. Protein sequence: CASSLTGTANTEAFF.

The chain uses TRBV11-1 and TRBJ2-3; no clear D. The CDR3 runs to 13 residues. Germline V gives CDR1 SGHAT, CDR2 FQDESV (reference sequence). Between the trimmed V and J ends, which lost 5 bases and 6 bases, there was a span of 12 bases. CDR3 DNA sequence: TGTGCCAGCAGCCTTATCCTTGGGGATACGCAGTATTTT. Encoded protein: CASSLILGDTQYF.

At least ten counts were recorded for this clonotype. At one end the junction does not follow the germline gene, possibly because of a read error. The chain is built from TRBV3-1 and TRBJ2-7; TRBD1 agrees at 12 bases. Per the germline V gene, CDR1 is LGHDT and CDR2 is YNNKEL (reference sequence). This CDR3 has 16 amino acids. This CDR3 reads CASSHTSGTGGPTQNF. CDR3 nucleotides: TGTGCCAGCAGCCATACATCCGGGACAGGGGGCCCCACGCAGAACTTC.

This clonotype has only a few counts. The J gene is TRBJ2-1, the V gene TRBV29-1; 8 bases map to TRBD1. The length of the CDR3 is 14 residues. With 0 bases clipped from V and 9 bases from J, the junction kept 7 bases outside the gene matches. Germline V gene data show CDR1 as SQVTM and CDR2 as ANQGSEA. Written as DNA, the CDR3 is TGCAGCGTTGAAGAGGTGCAGGGGGCCAGTGAGCAGTTCTTC. This gives the protein CSVEEVQGASEQFF.

This clonotype showed up just a few times. This sequence joins TRBV28 and TRBJ2-7; D gene uncertain. V shed 1 base and J shed 5 bases, with 9 bases lying between them. The CDR3 runs to 13 residues. The germline gives CDR1 MDHEN, CDR2 SYDVKM. CDR3 sequence reads: CASSLSSSHEQYF. CDR3 sequence (DNA): TGTGCCAGCAGTTTATCAAGTTCGCACGAGCAGTACTTC.

In its sample, this clonotype was seen many times. The chain has TRBV29-1 and TRBJ2-5, with D uncertain. CDR1 is SQVTM, CDR2 ANQGSEA, per germline. CDR3 length: 12 residues. Trimming stripped 4 bases from V and 0 bases from J, with 6 bases between. CDR3: CSVVRYQETQYF. The CDR3 DNA reads TGCAGCGTTGTCAGGTACCAAGAGACCCAGTACTTC.

This clonotype has ten or more counts. The V gene is TRBV3-1, the J gene TRBJ1-1; D gene unclear. The V end was cut by 4 bases, the J end by 2 bases, with 8 bases between. Germline V lookup: CDR1 LGHDT, CDR2 YNNKEL (reference sequence). The CDR3 runs 13 residues. Here the CDR3 DNA reads TGTGCCAGCAGCCGGATTGGAAACACTGAAGCTTTCTTT. Translated, it gives CASSRIGNTEAFF. Together with reference TRBV3-1 and TRBJ1-1, the CDR3 gives the full variable domain: DTAVSQTPKYLVTQMGNDKSIKCEQNLGHDTMYWYKQDSKKFLKIMFSYNNKELIINETVPNRFSPKSPDKAHLNLHINSLELGDSAVYFCASSRIGNTEAFFGQGTRLTVV.